This record looks at one T cell receptor beta chain sequence and its context. This sample is part of a study of T cell responses to AZD1222 COVID-19 vaccine. Trimming removed 4 bases from V and 0 bases from J, with 9 bases in between. The CDR3 spans 14 residues. Germline assignment: CDR1 SGHVS and CDR2 FQNEAQ. Profiled with immunoSEQ multiplex PCR; TCRdb holds only in-frame clones, not every one. The table includes about 86,000 clones, roughly 86% detected once. The sample consisted of peripheral blood, taken on day 0 of AZD1222 vaccination. This receptor was obtained from an adult in good health. This chain connects TRBV7-8 to TRBJ1-1; D may be TRBD1 (6 bases). The CDR3 is CASSWTVMNTEAFF. CDR3 nucleotide sequence: TGTGCCAGCAGCTGGACAGTTATGAACACTGAAGCTTTCTTT.